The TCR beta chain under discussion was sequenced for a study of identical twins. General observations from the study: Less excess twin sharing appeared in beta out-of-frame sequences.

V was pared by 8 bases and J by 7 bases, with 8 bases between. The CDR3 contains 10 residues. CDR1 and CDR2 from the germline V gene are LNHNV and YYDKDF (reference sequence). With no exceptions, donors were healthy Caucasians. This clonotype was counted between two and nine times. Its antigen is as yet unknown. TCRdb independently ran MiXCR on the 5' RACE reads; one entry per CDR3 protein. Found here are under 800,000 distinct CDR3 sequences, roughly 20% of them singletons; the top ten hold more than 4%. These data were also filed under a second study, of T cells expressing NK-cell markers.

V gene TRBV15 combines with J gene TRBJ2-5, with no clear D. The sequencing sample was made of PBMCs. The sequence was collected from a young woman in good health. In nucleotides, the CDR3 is TGTGCCACCTTCGCAAGGACCCAGTACTTC. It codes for CATFARTQYF.